This T cell receptor (beta chain) was identified during a study of Graves' ophthalmopathy and Graves' hyperthyroidism. About the study: Peripheral blood collection took place at initial diagnosis, before any treatment. Study findings and constraints: The study's model predicted ophthalmopathy progression at roughly 64% sensitivity and about 72% specificity.

Among the hyperthyroidism patients, all were newly diagnosed, aged 18 to 65, with under 2 months' duration. Thyroid ultrasound, orbital computed tomography, TRAb, serum thyroxine and clinical symptoms formed the basis of diagnosis. As the template, RNA transcripts were used to amplify TCR beta CDR3 regions. The first-round RT-PCR employed HTBI primers together with the Qiagen OneStep RT-PCR kit. A multiplex PCR was then performed as the second round. TCRdb itself ran the multiplex PCR reads through MiXCR, one entry per CDR3 protein. The table includes roughly 420,000 distinct CDR3 sequences, around 20% detected once. The germline V gene encodes CDR1 MNHEY and CDR2 SMNVEV (reference sequence). V dropped 3 bases and J dropped 9 bases, with 9 bases sitting between them. This CDR3 comprises 13 residues. This clonotype has ten or more counts. Its antigen is not known.

This TCR came from a woman under 30 with stable Graves' hyperthyroidism. The sequencing sample was made of peripheral blood. This sequence joins TRBV27 and TRBJ1-6; perhaps TRBD1 as D (6 bases). The CDR3 sequence is CASSLRGFSPLHF. The CDR3 DNA reads as TGTGCCAGCAGTTTGAGGGGGTTTTCACCCCTCCACTTT.